Each of the 18 T cell receptor beta chains below was sequenced from the same sample in a study of cytomegalovirus exposure and HLA in healthy donors. The study ran its PCR with 60 Vbeta and 13 Jbeta primers. Sequencing used immunoSEQ multiplex PCR; TCRdb keeps in-frame clones, though not all of them. The sample holds some 120,000 clones, 8.5% to 10% seen once. The sample taken for sequencing was PBMCs. The receptors here all came from a man aged 25-40 years in good health and CMV-seronegative.

The chain uses TRBV5-1 and TRBJ2-1, with 7 bases identical to TRBD1. Germline loops: CDR1 SGHRS, CDR2 YFSETQ. J gave up 2 bases and V 3 bases, and 2 bases lay outside the gene matches. The CDR3 is 14 residues long. The CDR3 spells CASSSGQTYNEQFF. The DNA for the CDR3 is TGCGCCAGCAGCTCGGGACAGACCTACAATGAGCAGTTCTTC. The full variable domain, rest sourced from reference TRBV5-1 and TRBJ2-1, is KAGVTQTPRYLIKTRGQQVTLSCSPISGHRSVSWYQQTPGQGLQFLFEYFSETQRNKGNFPGRFSGRQFSNSRSEMNVSTLELGDSALYLCASSSGQTYNEQFFGPGTRLTVL.

This clone was counted only a few times. V is TRBV6-1 and J is TRBJ2-7; possibly TRBD1 for D (6 bases). The germline V gene has CDR1 MNHNS and CDR2 SASEGT. V was shortened by 7 bases and J by 4 bases, with 14 bases between the two germline ends. This CDR3 has 13 amino acids. CDR3 DNA sequence: TGTGCCAGCATGCAGGGGCTCTTATACGAGCAGTACTTC. Amino acids: CASMQGLLYEQYF.

This clone turned up a few times. This rearrangement joins TRBV6-6 to TRBJ1-5; TRBD1 agrees at 7 bases. The CDR3 loop spans 15 amino acids. Trimming removed 6 bases from V and 4 bases from J; junction bases left unmatched: 9. Germline-derived CDR1 and CDR2 are MNHNY and SVGAGI (reference sequence). CDR3 DNA: TGTGCCAGCAGCCCCGCGAAGGGGGCTAATCAGCCCCAGCATTTT. The encoded protein is CASSPAKGANQPQHF.

The gene calls are TRBV11-3 and TRBJ2-2, with D uncertain. This CDR3 comprises 14 residues. Deletions cut 4 bases from V and 0 bases from J, with 6 bases between. The V gene's germline CDR1 is SGHNT and CDR2 YENEEA. The CDR3 DNA follows: TGTGCCAGCAGCTATAATACGAACACCGGGGAGCTGTTTTTT. Encoded protein: CASSYNTNTGELFF.

The V call is TRBV27, the J call TRBJ1-5; D uncertain. Per the germline V gene, CDR1 is MNHEY and CDR2 is SMNVEV (reference sequence). The CDR3 is 15 residues long. V dropped 2 bases and J dropped 4 bases, with 12 bases sitting between them. This CDR3 reads CASSLRTGMNQPQHF. The CDR3 bases are TGTGCCAGCAGTTTACGGACGGGGATGAATCAGCCCCAGCATTTT.

This clone has just a few counts. The gene calls are TRBV6-5 and TRBJ1-2; D remains unclear. Germline CDR1 reads MNHEY; CDR2 reads SVGAGI. V was shortened by 0 bases and J by 7 bases, with 18 bases between the two germline ends. The CDR3 spans 16 residues. The CDR3 loop is CASSYSISGNTVGYTF. CDR3 DNA sequence: TGTGCCAGCAGTTACTCGATATCCGGGAACACAGTTGGCTACACCTTC.

This clone turned up a few times. The rearrangement joins TRBV2 to TRBJ1-1, with 11 bases matching TRBD1. The CDR3 spans 14 residues. From germline, CDR1 is SNHLY and CDR2 FYNNEI. Trimming at V came to 10 bases and at J to 0 bases, leaving 4 bases not matched to a gene. The CDR3 region is CANGQGAMNTEAFF. The CDR3 coding sequence is TGTGCCAACGGACAGGGGGCTATGAACACTGAAGCTTTCTTT.

The chain links TRBV28 to TRBJ1-5, with D hard to call. V lost 2 bases and J lost 2, with 10 bases in between. The CDR3 contains 15 residues. Germline lookup yields CDR1 MDHEN and CDR2 SYDVKM. CDR3 DNA sequence: TGTGCCAGCAGTTTAACGAACCGGGGCAATCAGCCCCAGCATTTT. Encoded protein: CASSLTNRGNQPQHF. The full variable domain, in which reference TRBV28 and TRBJ1-5 provide the parts outside the CDR3, is DVKVTQSSRYLVKRTGEKVFLECVQDMDHENMFWYRQDPGLGLRLIYFSYDVKMKEKGDIPEGYSVSREKKERFSLILESASTNQTSMYLCASSLTNRGNQPQHFGDGTRLSIL.

The rearrangement links TRBV7-8 to TRBJ2-7; D is uncertain. Germline V gene data show CDR1 as SGHVS and CDR2 as FQNEAQ. The CDR3 contains 11 residues. Trimming took 4 bases from V and 4 from J, leaving 5 bases between them. DNA of the CDR3: TGTGCCAGCAGCTCCAGGTACGAGCAGTACTTC. This encodes CASSSRYEQYF.

The rearrangement links TRBV10-2 to TRBJ2-3, with D possibly TRBD2 on 5 matching bases. This CDR3 has 17 amino acids. V lost 0 bases to trimming and J lost 4 bases, with 17 bases between them. Per the germline V gene, CDR1 is WSHSY and CDR2 is SAAADI. CDR3 protein: CASSESLGAAVPDTQYF. In DNA, the CDR3 is TGCGCCAGCAGTGAGTCTTTGGGAGCTGCCGTCCCAGATACGCAGTATTTT.

The V gene is TRBV19, the J gene TRBJ1-5; D is unresolved. The CDR3 is made up of 12 amino acids. Trimming removed 8 bases from V and 0 bases from J, with 5 bases in between. Looked up from germline, CDR1 is LNHDA and CDR2 is SQIVND (reference sequence). The CDR3 sequence: CASGFSNQPQHF. CDR3 bases: TGTGCCAGTGGCTTTAGCAATCAGCCCCAGCATTTT. Drawing the rest from reference TRBV19 and TRBJ1-5, the complete variable domain is DGGITQSPKYLFRKEGQNVTLSCEQNLNHDAMYWYRQDPGQGLRLIYYSQIVNDFQKGDIAEGYSVSREKKESFPLTVTSAQKNPTAFYLCASGFSNQPQHFGDGTRLSIL.

This rearrangement joins TRBV27 to TRBJ2-7, with a possible D match to TRBD2 (6 bases). Germline values: CDR1 MNHEY, CDR2 SMNVEV (reference sequence). V dropped 5 bases and J dropped 2 bases, with 13 bases sitting between them. The CDR3 has 14 residues. CDR3 sequence reads: CASSPNGGTYEQYF. The CDR3 nucleotides are TGTGCCAGCAGTCCGAACGGGGGAACCTACGAGCAGTACTTC.

The rearrangement joins TRBV9 to TRBJ2-3; 9 bases fit TRBD1. CDR3 length equals 15 residues. V lost 4 bases to trimming and J lost 5 bases; unmatched junction nucleotides: 8. Germline V gives CDR1 SGDLS, CDR2 YYNGEE. The CDR3 is CASSPQGQGIDTQYF. CDR3 nucleotide sequence: TGTGCCAGCAGCCCCCAGGGACAGGGTATAGATACGCAGTATTTT.

The rearrangement joins TRBV7-9 to TRBJ2-7, with TRBD1 as a possible D gene (8 bases). V gave up 5 bases and J gave up 2 bases, with 13 bases separating them. The CDR3 contains 14 residues. Germline lookup yields CDR1 SEHNR and CDR2 FQNEAQ (reference sequence). CDR3 sequence reads: CASSGQGGTYEQYF. The CDR3 DNA reads as TGTGCCAGCAGCGGACAGGGAGGGACCTACGAGCAGTACTTC.

The chain uses TRBV7-2 and TRBJ2-4, with D maybe TRBD2 (5 bases). V was clipped by 5 bases and J by 8 bases, with 25 bases between them. The CDR3 spans 17 residues. In germline, CDR1 is SGHTA, CDR2 FQGNSA. The DNA for the CDR3 is TGTGCCAGCAGCACACATTCCGGGGTGGAAGTGATAGACATTCAGTACTTC. Translating gives CASSTHSGVEVIDIQYF.

Only a few counts were recorded for this clone. The V gene is TRBV19, the J gene TRBJ2-1, with 9 bases that match TRBD2. Germline assignment: CDR1 LNHDA and CDR2 SQIVND (reference sequence). The CDR3 is made up of 16 amino acids. The V segment lost 0 bases and the J segment 8 bases; nucleotides outside the gene matches: 8. The CDR3 is CASSIDVASGIDEQFF. CDR3 coding DNA: TGTGCCAGTAGTATAGATGTGGCTAGCGGGATAGATGAGCAGTTCTTC.

The table lists this clone with a few counts. The V and J genes are TRBV11-3 and TRBJ2-1; D gene uncertain. Germline values: CDR1 SGHNT, CDR2 YENEEA. The CDR3 consists of 15 residues. Trimming removed 0 bases at V and 10 bases at J, with 16 bases between. The CDR3 here is CASSLESTSGGEQFF. The CDR3 coding sequence is TGTGCCAGCAGCTTAGAGAGTACGTCGGGTGGCGAGCAGTTCTTC.

This clone appeared a few times. The chain links TRBV19 to TRBJ2-2; perhaps TRBD2 as D (7 bases). This CDR3 has 17 amino acids. Germline values: CDR1 LNHDA, CDR2 SQIVND (reference sequence). Trimming cost V 5 bases and J 5 bases, with 21 bases left between them. This CDR3 reads CASSAGASGEWTGELFF. The CDR3 nucleotides are TGTGCCAGTAGTGCGGGGGCCTCGGGAGAATGGACCGGGGAGCTGTTTTTT. The whole variable domain, filled in from reference TRBV19 and TRBJ2-2, reads DGGITQSPKYLFRKEGQNVTLSCEQNLNHDAMYWYRQDPGQGLRLIYYSQIVNDFQKGDIAEGYSVSREKKESFPLTVTSAQKNPTAFYLCASSAGASGEWTGELFFGEGSRLTVL.